The rows below give T cell receptor beta chains drawn from one sample of a study of a mutant IDH1 vaccine in newly diagnosed glioma. Their target antigens are unknown. Only in-frame clones appear in the TCRdb table, and some are missing; sequencing was by immunoSEQ multiplex PCR. This sample yields 52,000 or so clones, of which roughly three quarters are seen a single time; approximately 8.2% belongs to the top ten. The sequencing here drew on PBMCs, taken from a glioma patient whose treatment included an IDH1 peptide vaccine. All receptors come from a woman aged 40 to 50 with glioma. Some clones in this sample may be carry-over from other donors' samples. Both conserved end residues are part of each CDR3. The D gene is left open where the match is weak. Only part of the rows carry a size: once, few, many, or a class if the clone is expanded.

clone size | D gene | J gene | V gene | CDR3 protein | CDR3 DNA
few | TRBD2 | TRBJ2-6 | TRBV18 | CASSPLAGGSNSGANVLTF | TGTGCCAGCTCACCTTTAGCGGGGGGCTCCAACTCTGGGGCCAACGTCCTGACTTTC
once | NA | TRBJ1-6 | TRBV7-2 | CASSLGQSFNSPLHF | TGTGCCAGCAGCTTAGGACAGAGTTTTAATTCACCCCTCCACTTT
NA | TRBD1 | TRBJ1-5 | TRBV27 | CASSYRNPQGAGQPQHF | TGTGCCAGCAGCTACCGCAACCCACAGGGGGCCGGGCAGCCCCAGCATTTT
NA | NA | TRBJ2-3 | TRBV10-1 | CASSESFTPTTDTQYF | TGCGCCAGCAGTGAGTCGTTTACCCCAACCACAGATACGCAGTATTTT
medium-sized | NA | TRBJ2-7 | TRBV30 | CAWSSVGSEQYF | TGTGCCTGGAGTTCCGTGGGGAGCGAGCAGTACTTC
NA | NA | TRBJ2-7 | TRBV7-3 | CASSLSGASLREQYF | TGTGCCAGCAGCTTATCAGGGGCCTCCCTACGAGAGCAGTACTTC
once | NA | TRBJ1-2 | TRBV25-1 | CASSVRELSEGYTF | TGTGCCAGCAGTGTGAGAGAGTTATCGGAGGGCTACACCTTC
NA | TRBD1 | TRBJ1-6 | TRBV6-7 | CARINQGARALSSYNSPLHF | TGTGCCAGAATAAATCAGGGGGCCCGGGCCCTGAGCTCCTATAATTCACCCCTCCACTTT
few | NA | TRBJ1-1 | TRBV9 | CASSVVDIQTEAFF | TGTGCCAGCAGCGTAGTGGATATCCAGACTGAAGCTTTCTTT
NA | NA | TRBJ1-2 | TRBV2 | CASSGGGTLTF | TGTGCCAGCAGCGGAGGAGGGACTCTGACCTTC
NA | NA | TRBJ1-4 | TRBV7-9 | CASSLGTNEKLFF | TGTGCCAGCAGCTTAGGCACGAATGAAAAACTGTTTTTT
few | TRBD1 | TRBJ2-3 | TRBV30 | CAWDRGLSTDTQYF | TGTGCCTGGGACAGGGGGCTTAGCACAGATACGCAGTATTTT
few | NA | TRBJ1-1 | TRBV18 | CASSRNGRVNTEAFF | TGTGCCAGCTCACGGAACGGACGGGTGAACACTGAAGCTTTCTTT
NA | NA | TRBJ1-1 | TRBV7-9 | CASTHRGGNTEAFF | TGTGCCAGCACTCATAGAGGGGGGAACACTGAAGCTTTCTTT
NA | NA | TRBJ2-3 | TRBV5-8 | CASSRRMGGDPTDTQYF | TGTGCCAGCAGCAGGCGAATGGGGGGAGACCCCACAGATACGCAGTATTTT
NA | TRBD2 | TRBJ2-7 | TRBV29-1 | CSVEYSGGFEQYF | TGCAGCGTTGAATATAGCGGGGGGTTCGAGCAGTACTTC
NA | NA | TRBJ2-7 | TRBV7-2 | CASSPFGGPDEQYF | TGTGCCAGCAGTCCCTTTGGGGGTCCCGACGAGCAGTACTTC
few | NA | TRBJ1-3 | TRBV30 | CAWSILPTTVAPYF | TGTGCCTGGAGTATCCTACCCACAACGGTGGCCCCATATTTT
NA | NA | TRBJ2-7 | TRBV5-5 | CASSLGVSYEQYF | TGTGCCAGCAGTTTGGGGGTGTCCTACGAGCAGTACTTC
NA | NA | TRBJ2-2 | TRBV2 | CASSNNGMHTGELFF | TGTGCCAGCAGTAACAATGGTATGCACACCGGGGAGCTGTTTTTT
NA | NA | TRBJ1-5 | TRBV18 | CASSPAGDRPQHF | TGTGCCAGCTCACCGGCCGGTGACAGGCCCCAGCATTTT
once | NA | TRBJ2-7 | TRBV25-1 | CASSEVGRVNEQYF | TGTGCCAGCAGTGAGGTAGGCAGGGTGAACGAGCAGTACTTC
once | TRBD1 | TRBJ1-2 | TRBV7-8 | CASSLVDRDYGYTF | TGTGCCAGCAGCTTAGTAGACAGGGACTATGGCTACACCTTC
NA | NA | TRBJ2-6 | TRBV7-9 | CASSFSGSGANVLTF | TGTGCCAGCAGCTTTTCGGGCTCTGGGGCCAACGTCCTGACTTTC
NA | NA | TRBJ2-7 | TRBV30 | CAWSTQRSEQYF | TGTGCCTGGAGTACCCAAAGAAGCGAGCAGTACTTC
NA | NA | TRBJ1-2 | TRBV7-6 | CASSPGRPSYTF | TGTGCCAGCAGCCCCGGACGCCCCAGCTACACCTTC
few | NA | TRBJ1-4 | TRBV30 | CAWSASRSGGVLFF | TGTGCCTGGAGCGCCTCCCGGTCGGGGGGCGTTTTGTTTTTT
NA | TRBD1 | TRBJ2-7 | TRBV7-9 | CASSLDGDSFYEQYF | TGTGCCAGCAGCTTAGACGGGGACAGCTTCTACGAGCAGTACTTC
NA | NA | TRBJ2-7 | TRBV2 | CASRENSYEQYF | TGTGCCAGCAGGGAAAACTCCTACGAGCAGTACTTC
once | NA | TRBJ1-1 | TRBV30 | CAWSVLENTEAFF | TGTGCCTGGAGTGTACTGGAGAACACTGAAGCTTTCTTT
NA | TRBD1 | TRBJ1-2 | TRBV6-1 | CASSAQPTGGNGYTF | TGTGCCAGCAGTGCTCAACCCACAGGGGGGAATGGCTACACCTTC
NA | TRBD1 | TRBJ2-7 | TRBV2 | CASSRDRVGEQYF | TGTGCCAGCAGTAGGGACAGGGTAGGCGAGCAGTACTTC
NA | TRBD1 | TRBJ2-5 | TRBV13 | CASSGRTGVGQTQYF | TGTGCCAGCAGCGGCCGGACAGGGGTCGGGCAGACCCAGTACTTC
NA | TRBD1 | TRBJ1-5 | TRBV6-6 | CASTIAQGVSRQPQHF | TGTGCCAGCACCATCGCCCAGGGGGTGAGTCGGCAGCCCCAGCATTTT
NA | NA | TRBJ1-2 | TRBV5-1 | CASSQGTSGGYTF | TGCGCCAGCAGCCAGGGTACATCGGGAGGCTACACCTTC
NA | TRBD1 | TRBJ2-5 | TRBV14 | CASSQGLSRGYQETQYF | TGTGCCAGCAGCCAAGGACTAAGCAGGGGGTACCAAGAGACCCAGTACTTC
NA | NA | TRBJ2-5 | TRBV14 | CASSRGGETQYF | TGTGCCAGCAGCCGGGGAGGAGAGACCCAGTACTTC
NA | TRBD1 | TRBJ1-6 | TRBV4-3 | CASSQVPGQNSPLHF | TGCGCCAGCAGCCAAGTTCCGGGACAGAATTCACCCCTCCACTTT
once | NA | TRBJ2-7 | TRBV10-3 | CAMSSSRTGAYEQYF | TGTGCCATGTCCAGTTCAAGGACCGGAGCCTACGAGCAGTACTTC
NA | NA | TRBJ1-1 | TRBV19 | CASAPPGGLNTEAFF | TGTGCCAGCGCACCCCCCGGGGGCTTGAACACTGAAGCTTTCTTT
NA | NA | TRBJ1-1 | TRBV5-6 | CASSGGLSSRAFF | TGTGCCAGCAGCGGGGGGCTGAGCAGCCGGGCTTTCTTT
once | NA | TRBJ2-3 | TRBV29-1 | CSVGQFTDTQYF | TGCAGCGTTGGACAGTTCACAGATACGCAGTATTTT
NA | TRBD1 | TRBJ1-5 | TRBV27 | CASSLRPLRQGGNQPQHF | TGTGCCAGCAGTTTAAGGCCCCTCCGACAGGGGGGCAATCAGCCCCAGCATTTT
NA | NA | TRBJ2-2 | TRBV11-3 | CASSPRRGNRENTGELFF | TGTGCCAGCAGCCCACGACGGGGCAACAGGGAGAACACCGGGGAGCTGTTTTTT
NA | NA | TRBJ1-1 | TRBV20-1 | CSARPNTEAFF | TGCAGTGCTAGGCCGAACACTGAAGCTTTCTTT
NA | TRBD1 | TRBJ1-5 | TRBV29-1 | CSVTSGTGYPQPQHF | TGCAGCGTCACCTCCGGGACAGGGTATCCCCAGCCCCAGCATTTT
NA | NA | TRBJ1-5 | TRBV5-6 | CASSLAVGQGAQHF | TGTGCCAGCAGCTTGGCCGTGGGGCAAGGGGCCCAGCATTTT
NA | NA | TRBJ1-1 | TRBV9 | CASSPVGNTEAFF | TGTGCCAGCAGTCCTGTAGGGAACACTGAAGCTTTCTTT
once | NA | TRBJ2-5 | TRBV10-3 | CAISEGLEETQYF | TGTGCCATCAGTGAGGGGTTGGAAGAGACCCAGTACTTC
NA | TRBD2 | TRBJ2-7 | TRBV30 | CAWRGDRGRGSYEQYF | TGTGCCTGGAGAGGGGACCGAGGGAGGGGAAGCTACGAGCAGTACTTC
NA | NA | TRBJ2-1 | TRBV10-3 | CAISDGGLTNEQFF | TGTGCCATCAGTGATGGGGGCCTTACAAATGAGCAGTTCTTC
NA | TRBD2 | TRBJ2-1 | TRBV7-2 | CASSSYSGWGSYNEQFF | TGTGCCAGCAGCTCTTATAGCGGGTGGGGTTCCTACAATGAGCAGTTCTTC